This T cell receptor beta chain was captured in a study of neurological immune-mediated disorders. This clonotype was observed at least ten times. Each TCR transcript was tagged with a 10-nucleotide random UMI during 5'RACE. TCRdb itself ran the 5' RACE reads through MiXCR, one entry per CDR3 protein. The sample holds 50,000 to 70,000 distinct CDR3 sequences; 2% to 2.5% are singletons and the top ten take less than 3.5%. This CDR3 comprises 17 residues. Germline values: CDR1 SGHVS, CDR2 FQNEAQ. Trimming shortened V by 1 base and J by 0 bases, and 14 bases separated the two germline ends. This TCR came from a man aged 50-60 years with multiple sclerosis. Sequencing was carried out using PBMCs. This chain connects TRBV7-8 to TRBJ2-3; tentative D call: TRBD1 (6 bases). CDR3 in DNA: TGTGCCAGCAGCTTAGGAGGACAGCCCAGGAGCACAGATACGCAGTATTTT. Translation gives CASSLGGQPRSTDTQYF.